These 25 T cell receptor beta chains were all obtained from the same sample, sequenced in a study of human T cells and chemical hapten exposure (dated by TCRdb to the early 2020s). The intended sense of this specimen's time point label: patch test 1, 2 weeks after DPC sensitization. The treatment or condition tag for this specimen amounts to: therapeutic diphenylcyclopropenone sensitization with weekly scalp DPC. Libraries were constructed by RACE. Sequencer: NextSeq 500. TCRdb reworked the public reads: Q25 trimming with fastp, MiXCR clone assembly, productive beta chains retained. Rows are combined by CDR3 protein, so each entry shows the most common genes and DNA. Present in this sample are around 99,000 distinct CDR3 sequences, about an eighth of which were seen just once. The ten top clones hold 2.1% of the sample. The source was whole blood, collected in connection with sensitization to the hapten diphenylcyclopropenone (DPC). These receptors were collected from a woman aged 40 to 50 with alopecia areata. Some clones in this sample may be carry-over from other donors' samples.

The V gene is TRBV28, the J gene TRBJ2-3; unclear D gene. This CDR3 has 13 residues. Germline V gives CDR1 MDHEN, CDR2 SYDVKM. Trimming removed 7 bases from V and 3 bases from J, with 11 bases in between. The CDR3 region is CASTNGGTDTQYF. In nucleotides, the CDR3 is TGTGCCAGCACGAATGGCGGTACAGATACGCAGTATTTT.

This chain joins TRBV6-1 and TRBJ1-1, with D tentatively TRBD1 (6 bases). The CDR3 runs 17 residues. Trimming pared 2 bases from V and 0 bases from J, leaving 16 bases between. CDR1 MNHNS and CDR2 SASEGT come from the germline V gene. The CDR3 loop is CASSELGHSSVNTEAFF. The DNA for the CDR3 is TGTGCCAGCAGTGAATTGGGACATAGTAGCGTGAACACTGAAGCTTTCTTT.

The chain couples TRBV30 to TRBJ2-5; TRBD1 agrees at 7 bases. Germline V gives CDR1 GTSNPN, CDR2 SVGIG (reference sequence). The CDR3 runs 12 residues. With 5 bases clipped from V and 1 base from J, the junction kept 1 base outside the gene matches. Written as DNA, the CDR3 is TGTGCCTGGGGACAGGCCCAAGAGACCCAGTACTTC. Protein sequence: CAWGQAQETQYF.

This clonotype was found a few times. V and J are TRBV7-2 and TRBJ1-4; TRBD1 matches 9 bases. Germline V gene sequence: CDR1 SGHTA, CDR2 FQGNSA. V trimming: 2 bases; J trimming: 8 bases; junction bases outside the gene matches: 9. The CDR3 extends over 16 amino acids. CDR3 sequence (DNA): TGTGCCAGCAGCTTATCCCCACAGGGGGCGGGAGAAAAACTGTTTTTT. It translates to CASSLSPQGAGEKLFF.

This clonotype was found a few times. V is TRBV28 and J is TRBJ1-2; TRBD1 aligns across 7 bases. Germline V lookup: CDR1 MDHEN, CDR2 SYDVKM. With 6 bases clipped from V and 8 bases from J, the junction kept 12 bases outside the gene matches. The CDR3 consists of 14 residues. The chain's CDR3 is CASSNSDRKGGYTF. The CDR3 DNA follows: TGTGCCAGCAGCAACTCGGACAGGAAGGGAGGCTACACCTTC.

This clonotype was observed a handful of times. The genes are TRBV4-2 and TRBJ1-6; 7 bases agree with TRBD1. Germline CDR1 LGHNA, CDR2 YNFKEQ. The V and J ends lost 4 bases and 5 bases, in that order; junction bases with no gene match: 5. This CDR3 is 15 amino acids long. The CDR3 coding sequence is TGTGCCAGCAGCCCGGGGACAGCTGATAATTCACCCCTCCACTTT. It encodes CASSPGTADNSPLHF.

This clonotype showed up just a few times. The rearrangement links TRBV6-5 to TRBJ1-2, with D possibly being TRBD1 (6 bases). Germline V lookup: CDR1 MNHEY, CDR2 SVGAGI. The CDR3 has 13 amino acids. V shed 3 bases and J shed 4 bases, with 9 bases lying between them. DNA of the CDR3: TGTGCCAGCAGTTATACAGGGACCTATGGCTACACCTTC. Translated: CASSYTGTYGYTF.

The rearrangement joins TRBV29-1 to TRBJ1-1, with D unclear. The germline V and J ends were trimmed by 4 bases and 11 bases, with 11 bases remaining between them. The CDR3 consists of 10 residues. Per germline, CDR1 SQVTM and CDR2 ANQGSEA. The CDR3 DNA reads TGCAGCGTTGTGATCGAAAGGGCTTTCTTT. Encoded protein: CSVVIERAFF.

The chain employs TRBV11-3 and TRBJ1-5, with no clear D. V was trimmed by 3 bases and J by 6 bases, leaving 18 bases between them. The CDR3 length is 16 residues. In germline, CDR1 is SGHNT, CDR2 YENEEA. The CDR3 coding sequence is TGTGCCAGCAGCTTTTATTGGGCATCCCACCGTCAGCCCCAGCATTTT. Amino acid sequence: CASSFYWASHRQPQHF. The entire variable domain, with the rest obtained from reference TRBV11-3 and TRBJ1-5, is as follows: EAGVVQSPRYKIIEKKQPVAFWCNPISGHNTLYWYLQNLGQGPELLIRYENEEAVDDSQLPKDRFSAERLKGVDSTLKIQPAELGDSAVYLCASSFYWASHRQPQHFGDGTRLSIL.

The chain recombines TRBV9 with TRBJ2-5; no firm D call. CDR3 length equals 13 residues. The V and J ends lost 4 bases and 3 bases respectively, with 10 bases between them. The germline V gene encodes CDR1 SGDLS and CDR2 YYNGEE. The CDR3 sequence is CASSPDTEETQYF. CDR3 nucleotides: TGTGCCAGCAGCCCCGACACGGAAGAGACCCAGTACTTC.

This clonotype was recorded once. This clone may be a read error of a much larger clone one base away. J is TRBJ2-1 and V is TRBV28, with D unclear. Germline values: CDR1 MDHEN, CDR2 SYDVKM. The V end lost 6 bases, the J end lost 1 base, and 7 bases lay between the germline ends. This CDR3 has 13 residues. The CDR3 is CASSLQSYNEQFF. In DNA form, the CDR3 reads TGTGCCAGCAGCTTACAGTCCTACAATGAGCAGTTCTTC.

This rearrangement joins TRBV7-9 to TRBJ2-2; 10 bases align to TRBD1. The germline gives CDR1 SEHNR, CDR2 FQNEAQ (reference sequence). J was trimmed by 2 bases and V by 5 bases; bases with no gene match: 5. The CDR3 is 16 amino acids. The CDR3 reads CASSPGTGANTGELFF. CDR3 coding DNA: TGTGCCAGCAGCCCAGGGACAGGGGCAAACACCGGGGAGCTGTTTTTT. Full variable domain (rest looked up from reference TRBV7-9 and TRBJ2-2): DTGVSQNPRHKITKRGQNVTFRCDPISEHNRLYWYRQTLGQGPEFLTYFQNEAQLEKSRLLSDRFSAERPKGSFSTLEIQRTEQGDSAMYLCASSPGTGANTGELFFGEGSRLTVL.

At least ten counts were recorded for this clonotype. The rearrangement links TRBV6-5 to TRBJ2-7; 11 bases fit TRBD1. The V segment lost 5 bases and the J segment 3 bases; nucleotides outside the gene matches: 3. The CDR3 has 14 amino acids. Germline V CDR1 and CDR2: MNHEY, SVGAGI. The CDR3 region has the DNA TGTGCCAGCAGTGCCGGGACAGGGGGCTACGAGCAGTACTTC. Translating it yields CASSAGTGGYEQYF.

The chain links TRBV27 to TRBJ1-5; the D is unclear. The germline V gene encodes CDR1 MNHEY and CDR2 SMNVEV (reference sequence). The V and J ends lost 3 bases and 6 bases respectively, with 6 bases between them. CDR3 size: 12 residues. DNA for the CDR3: TGTGCCAGCAGTTTTTCAGGTCAGCCCCAGCATTTT. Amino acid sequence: CASSFSGQPQHF.

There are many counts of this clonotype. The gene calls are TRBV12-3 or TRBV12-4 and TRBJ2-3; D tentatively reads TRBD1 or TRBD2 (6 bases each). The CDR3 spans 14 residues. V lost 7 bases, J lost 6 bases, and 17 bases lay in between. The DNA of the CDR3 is TGTGCCAGCACCTTGGGGGGCCCCGTGGATACGCAGTATTTT. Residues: CASTLGGPVDTQYF.

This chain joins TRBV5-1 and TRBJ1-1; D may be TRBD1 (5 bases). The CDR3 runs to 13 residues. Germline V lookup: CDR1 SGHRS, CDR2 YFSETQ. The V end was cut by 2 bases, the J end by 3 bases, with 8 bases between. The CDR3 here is CASSLLGHTEAFF. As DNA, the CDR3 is TGCGCCAGCAGCTTATTGGGGCACACTGAAGCTTTCTTT.

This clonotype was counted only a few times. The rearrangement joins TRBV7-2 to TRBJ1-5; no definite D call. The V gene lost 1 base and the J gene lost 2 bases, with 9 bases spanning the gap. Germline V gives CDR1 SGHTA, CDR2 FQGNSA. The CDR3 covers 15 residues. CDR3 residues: CASSLEARGNQPQHF. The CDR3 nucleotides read TGTGCCAGCAGCTTAGAGGCGAGGGGCAATCAGCCCCAGCATTTT.

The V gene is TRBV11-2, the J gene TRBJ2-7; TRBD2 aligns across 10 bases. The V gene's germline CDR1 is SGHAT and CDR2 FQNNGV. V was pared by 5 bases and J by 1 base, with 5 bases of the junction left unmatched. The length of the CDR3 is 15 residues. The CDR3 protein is CASSPQTSGSYEQYF. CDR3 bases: TGTGCCAGCAGCCCCCAGACTAGCGGGTCCTACGAGCAGTACTTC.

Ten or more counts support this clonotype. CDR3 DNA: TGTGCCAGCAGCCTGACGGGGGGCTCCTACGAGCAGTACTTC. Protein: CASSLTGGSYEQYF. This chain connects TRBV7-3 to TRBJ2-7, with 7 positions matching TRBD2. The ends lost 5 bases at V and 0 bases at J; junction bases unmatched: 4. The CDR3 totals 14 residues. Per germline, CDR1 SGHTA and CDR2 FQGTGA.

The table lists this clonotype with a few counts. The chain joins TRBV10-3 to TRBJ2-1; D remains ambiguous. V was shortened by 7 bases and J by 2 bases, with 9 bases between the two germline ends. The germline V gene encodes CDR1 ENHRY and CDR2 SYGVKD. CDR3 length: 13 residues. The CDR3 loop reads CAITEIPYNEQFF. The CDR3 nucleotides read TGTGCCATCACCGAGATCCCCTACAATGAGCAGTTCTTC.

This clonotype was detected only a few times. The DNA of the CDR3 is TGTGCCAGCACTGTGGCCAGGAGGACAGATACGCAGTATTTT. Its protein is CASTVARRTDTQYF. The chain employs TRBV2 and TRBJ2-3, with D possibly matching TRBD2 (5 bases). CDR3 length: 14 residues. Germline lookup yields CDR1 SNHLY and CDR2 FYNNEI. V lost 7 bases, J lost 3 bases, and 14 bases lay in between.

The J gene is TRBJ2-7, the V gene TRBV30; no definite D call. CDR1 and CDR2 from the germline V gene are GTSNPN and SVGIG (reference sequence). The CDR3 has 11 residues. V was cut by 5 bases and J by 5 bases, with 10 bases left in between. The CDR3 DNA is TGTGCCTGGTCAGACCCCGACGAGCAGTACTTC. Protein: CAWSDPDEQYF. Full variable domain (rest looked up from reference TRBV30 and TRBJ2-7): SQTIHQWPATLVQPVGSPLSLECTVEGTSNPNLYWYRQAAGRGLQLLFYSVGIGQISSEVPQNLSASRPQDRQFILSSKKLLLSDSGFYLCAWSDPDEQYFGPGTRLTVT.

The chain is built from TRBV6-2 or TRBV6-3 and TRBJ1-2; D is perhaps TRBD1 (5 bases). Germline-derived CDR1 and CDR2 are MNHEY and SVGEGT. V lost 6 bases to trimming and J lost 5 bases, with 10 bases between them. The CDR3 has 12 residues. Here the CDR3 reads CASRRDGYGYTF. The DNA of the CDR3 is TGTGCCAGCAGAAGGGACGGTTATGGCTACACCTTC.

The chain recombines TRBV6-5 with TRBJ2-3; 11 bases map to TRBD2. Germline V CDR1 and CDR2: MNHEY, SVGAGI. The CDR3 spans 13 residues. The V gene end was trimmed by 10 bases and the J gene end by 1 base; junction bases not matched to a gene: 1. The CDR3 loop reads CAILAGGTDTQYF. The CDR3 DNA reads TGTGCCATACTAGCGGGAGGCACAGATACGCAGTATTTT.

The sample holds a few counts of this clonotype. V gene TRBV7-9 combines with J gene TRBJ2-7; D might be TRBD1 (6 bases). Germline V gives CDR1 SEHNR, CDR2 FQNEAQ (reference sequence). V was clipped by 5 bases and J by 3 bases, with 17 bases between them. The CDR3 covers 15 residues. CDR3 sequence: CASSARTEHLYEQYF. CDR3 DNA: TGTGCCAGCAGCGCCCGGACAGAACACCTCTACGAGCAGTACTTC. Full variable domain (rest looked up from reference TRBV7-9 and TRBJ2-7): DTGVSQNPRHKITKRGQNVTFRCDPISEHNRLYWYRQTLGQGPEFLTYFQNEAQLEKSRLLSDRFSAERPKGSFSTLEIQRTEQGDSAMYLCASSARTEHLYEQYFGPGTRLTVT.